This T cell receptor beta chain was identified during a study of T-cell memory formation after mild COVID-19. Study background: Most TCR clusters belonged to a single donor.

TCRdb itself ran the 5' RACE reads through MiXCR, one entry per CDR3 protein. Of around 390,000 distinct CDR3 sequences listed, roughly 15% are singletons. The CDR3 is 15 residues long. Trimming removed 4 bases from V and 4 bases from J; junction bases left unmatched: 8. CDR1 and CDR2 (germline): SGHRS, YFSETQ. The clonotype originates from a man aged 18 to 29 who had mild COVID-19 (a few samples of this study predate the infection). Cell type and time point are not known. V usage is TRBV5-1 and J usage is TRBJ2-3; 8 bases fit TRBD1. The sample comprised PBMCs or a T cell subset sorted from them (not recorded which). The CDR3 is CASSAGQGSADTQYF. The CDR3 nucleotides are TGCGCCAGCAGCGCTGGACAGGGATCGGCAGATACGCAGTATTTT.